The 10 T cell receptor beta chains below all came from one sample that was sequenced in a study of cytomegalovirus exposure and HLA in healthy donors. Clones were read by immunoSEQ multiplex PCR, and TCRdb kept only the in-frame ones, dropping some. The top ten clones hold roughly 2.1% of a sample with approximately 120,000 clones, 85% to 90% of them seen once. Specimen: PBMCs. These receptors were taken from a woman in her late teens or twenties in good health and CMV-seronegative.

The CDR3 DNA sequence: TGTGCCAGCACCACAACGGGACAGGGGGTGTACACCTTC. Residues: CASTTTGQGVYTF. The chain has TRBV11-2 and TRBJ1-2, with 11 positions matching TRBD1. Germline lookup yields CDR1 SGHAT and CDR2 FQNNGV. Trimming took 7 bases from V and 11 from J; bases not matched to a gene: 9. The CDR3 has 13 amino acids. Combining the CDR3 with reference TRBV11-2 and TRBJ1-2 gives the whole variable domain EAGVAQSPRYKIIEKRQSVAFWCNPISGHATLYWYQQILGQGPKLLIQFQNNGVVDDSQLPKDRFSAERLKGVDSTLKIQPAKLEDSAVYLCASTTTGQGVYTFGSGTRLTVV.

V usage is TRBV5-6 and J usage is TRBJ1-2; D possibly corresponds to TRBD1 (6 bases). V lost 4 bases, J lost 4 bases, and 14 bases lay in between. The germline V gene has CDR1 SGHDT and CDR2 YYEEEE. This CDR3 contains 14 residues. In DNA, the CDR3 is TGTGCCAGCAGCGGGGCAGGGGTGCGCTATGGCTACACCTTC. Translation gives CASSGAGVRYGYTF. The full variable domain, rest sourced from reference TRBV5-6 and TRBJ1-2, is DAGVTQSPTHLIKTRGQQVTLRCSPKSGHDTVSWYQQALGQGPQFIFQYYEEEERQRGNFPDRFSGHQFPNYSSELNVNALLLGDSALYLCASSGAGVRYGYTFGSGTRLTVV.

V usage is TRBV28 and J usage is TRBJ1-5; D may be TRBD1 (6 bases). Germline lookup yields CDR1 MDHEN and CDR2 SYDVKM. The CDR3 length is 13 residues. The V gene lost 6 bases and the J gene lost 14 bases, with 20 bases spanning the gap. CDR3 amino acids: CASRSQPGTNKHF. CDR3 nucleotide sequence: TGTGCCAGCAGATCCCAACCCGGGACAAACAAGCATTTT.

The CDR3 DNA sequence: TGTGCCTGGAGTAGCAGGGGCAATGAGCAGTTCTTC. Protein product: CAWSSRGNEQFF. The chain carries TRBV30 and TRBJ2-1; D may be TRBD1 (6 bases). In germline, CDR1 is GTSNPN, CDR2 SVGIG (reference sequence). The CDR3 loop spans 12 amino acids. V shed 2 bases and J shed 6 bases, with 8 bases lying between them. Variable domain in full (rest from reference TRBV30 and TRBJ2-1): SQTIHQWPATLVQPVGSPLSLECTVEGTSNPNLYWYRQAAGRGLQLLFYSVGIGQISSEVPQNLSASRPQDRQFILSSKKLLLSDSGFYLCAWSSRGNEQFFGPGTRLTVL.

The chain couples TRBV5-1 to TRBJ2-7, with TRBD2 matching 9 bases. CDR1 SGHRS and CDR2 YFSETQ come from the germline V gene. Trimming at V came to 4 bases and at J to 3 bases, leaving 11 bases not matched to a gene. The CDR3 has 16 amino acids. CDR3 in amino acids: CASSKTSGLDNYEQYF. CDR3 in DNA: TGCGCCAGCAGCAAAACTAGCGGGTTGGACAACTACGAGCAGTACTTC.

The chain couples TRBV27 to TRBJ2-3; a possible D gene is TRBD1 (5 bases). V was pared by 7 bases and J by 0 bases, with 11 bases between. CDR1 and CDR2 (germline): MNHEY, SMNVEV (reference sequence). This CDR3 spans 14 amino acids. Written as DNA, the CDR3 is TGTGCCAGCACCCCGTGGGGCAGCACAGATACGCAGTATTTT. This codes for CASTPWGSTDTQYF.

J is TRBJ2-3 and V is TRBV7-9, with D tentatively TRBD2 (6 bases). Germline V gene data show CDR1 as SEHNR and CDR2 as FQNEAQ (reference sequence). This CDR3 spans 14 amino acids. Trimming pared 5 bases from V and 4 bases from J, leaving 13 bases between. The chain's CDR3 is CASSPGLAADTQYF. The CDR3 DNA sequence: TGTGCCAGCAGCCCGGGACTTGCCGCAGATACGCAGTATTTT.

The chain joins TRBV6-4 to TRBJ1-2, with TRBD1 identical over 7 bases. Germline CDR1 is MRHNA and CDR2 is SNTAGT. Trimming took 8 bases from V and 8 from J; bases not matched to a gene: 20. The CDR3 extends over 16 amino acids. This CDR3 is CASPTDRMPARTGYTF. DNA of the CDR3: TGTGCCAGCCCGACGGACAGGATGCCCGCGAGAACCGGCTACACCTTC.

The gene calls are TRBV19 and TRBJ1-5, with D perhaps TRBD1 (5 bases). V lost 4 bases and J lost 0, with 16 bases in between. The CDR3 runs to 17 residues. Germline CDR1 LNHDA, CDR2 SQIVND (reference sequence). The CDR3 DNA follows: TGTGCCAGTAGTAAAGGGGATGAGGCAAATAGCAATCAGCCCCAGCATTTT. Encoded protein: CASSKGDEANSNQPQHF.

V is TRBV2 and J is TRBJ2-4; 7 nucleotides agree with TRBD2. V trimming: 4 bases; J trimming: 3 bases; junction bases outside the gene matches: 15. Per germline, CDR1 SNHLY and CDR2 FYNNEI. This CDR3 comprises 18 residues. Here the CDR3 reads CASSVGSGWGGVKNIQYF. The CDR3 coding sequence is TGTGCCAGCAGTGTGGGCAGCGGGTGGGGGGGGGTCAAAAACATTCAGTACTTC.